Presented here are 22 T cell receptor beta chains from one specimen sequenced in a study of blood T cell repertoires in COVID-19. Produced via immunoSEQ multiplex PCR; TCRdb's table is partial and in-frame only. The sample has 230,000 or so clones, about 80% seen once. Sequenced material: PBMCs or T cells enriched from blood (not recorded which). These receptors were taken from a man aged 45 to 65 who had recovered from COVID-19.

The chain couples TRBV19 to TRBJ2-3, with TRBD2 matching 9 bases. V shed 4 bases and J 6 bases; nucleotides not matched to a gene: 5. The CDR3 runs 14 residues. Germline CDR1 and CDR2: LNHDA and SQIVND (reference sequence). The CDR3 spells CASSRGTSPDTQYF. The CDR3 DNA is TGTGCCAGTAGTAGAGGGACTAGCCCGGATACGCAGTATTTT.

V and J are TRBV5-1 and TRBJ1-1; TRBD1 is a possible D gene (5 bases). CDR1 SGHRS and CDR2 YFSETQ come from the germline V gene. V was trimmed by 0 bases and J by 5 bases, leaving 8 bases between them. This CDR3 contains 13 residues. The CDR3 region is CASSLERGTEAFF. DNA for the CDR3: TGCGCCAGCAGCTTGGAAAGGGGAACTGAAGCTTTCTTT. Full variable domain (rest looked up from reference TRBV5-1 and TRBJ1-1): KAGVTQTPRYLIKTRGQQVTLSCSPISGHRSVSWYQQTPGQGLQFLFEYFSETQRNKGNFPGRFSGRQFSNSRSEMNVSTLELGDSALYLCASSLERGTEAFFGQGTRLTVV.

The chain joins TRBV21-1 to TRBJ1-2. TRBV21-1 constitutes a pseudogene. The CDR3 loop spans 15 amino acids. For the CDR3, the DNA is TGTGCCAGCAGCAAAGCGCTGGCAGGGAGGTATGGCTACACCTTC. The encoded protein is CASSKALAGRYGYTF.

This rearrangement joins TRBV5-1 to TRBJ1-1; maybe TRBD1 (6 bases). Trimming removed 2 bases at V and 5 bases at J, with 13 bases between. The CDR3 sequence is 14 residues long. Germline values: CDR1 SGHRS, CDR2 YFSETQ. The CDR3 region is CASSFGQMRTEAFF. The CDR3 coding sequence is TGCGCCAGCAGCTTCGGACAGATGAGAACTGAAGCTTTCTTT. The full variable domain, its missing parts supplied by reference TRBV5-1 and TRBJ1-1, is KAGVTQTPRYLIKTRGQQVTLSCSPISGHRSVSWYQQTPGQGLQFLFEYFSETQRNKGNFPGRFSGRQFSNSRSEMNVSTLELGDSALYLCASSFGQMRTEAFFGQGTRLTVV.

The chain carries TRBV4-1 and TRBJ2-4; 9 bases align to TRBD2. The CDR3 totals 16 residues. V trimming: 0 bases; J trimming: 0 bases; junction bases outside the gene matches: 0. Germline CDR1 and CDR2: MGHRA and YSYEKL. The CDR3 DNA sequence: TGCGCCAGCAGCCAAGAACTAGCGGGAGCCAAAAACATTCAGTACTTC. It yields the protein CASSQELAGAKNIQYF.

The chain uses TRBV25-1 and TRBJ1-2; a possible D gene is TRBD1 (5 bases). The CDR3 is made up of 16 amino acids. Trimming stripped 1 base from V and 4 bases from J, with 16 bases between. Germline V gene lookup returns CDR1 MGHDK and CDR2 SYGVNS. CDR3 residues: CASSEFGGGRSYGYTF. CDR3 bases: TGTGCCAGCAGTGAATTCGGGGGGGGTCGGAGCTATGGCTACACCTTC.

This chain uses TRBV27 with TRBJ1-3, with 10 nucleotides matching TRBD1. Trimming took 5 bases from V and 3 from J; bases not matched to a gene: 4. CDR3 length: 15 amino acids. CDR1 is MNHEY and CDR2 is SMNVEV in the germline V gene (reference sequence). The CDR3 DNA is TGTGCCAGCAGTAGACAGGGGGCGCGTGGAAACACCATATATTTT. This translates into CASSRQGARGNTIYF.

The V and J genes are TRBV5-4 and TRBJ1-6; TRBD1 might be the D (5 bases). Trimming pared 0 bases from V and 7 bases from J, leaving 8 bases between. Germline lookup yields CDR1 SGHNT and CDR2 YYREEE (reference sequence). The CDR3 totals 14 residues. Here the CDR3 reads CASSLGQSNSPLHF. In DNA, the CDR3 is TGTGCCAGCAGCTTGGGACAGTCAAATTCACCCCTCCACTTT.

The CDR3 coding sequence is TGTGCCACCAGCAGAGGGGGCCTTGATGAGCAGTTCTTC. It specifies CATSRGGLDEQFF. The chain recombines TRBV15 with TRBJ2-1, with D possibly TRBD1 on 5 matching bases. Looked up from germline, CDR1 is LNHNV and CDR2 is YYDKDF (reference sequence). CDR3 length: 13 residues. Trimming took off 1 base at V and 8 bases at J, with 9 bases between the two ends.

The V gene is TRBV10-3, the J gene TRBJ1-2, with 7 bases aligning to TRBD1. J gave up 6 bases and V 10 bases, and 14 bases lay outside the gene matches. Germline V gene sequence: CDR1 ENHRY, CDR2 SYGVKD. CDR3 length: 14 residues. As DNA, the CDR3 is TGTGCCAGCGGAGGGGGCGCTCGGAAAGATGGCTACACCTTC. This sequence encodes CASGGGARKDGYTF.

The chain carries TRBV2 and TRBJ1-2; 7 bases agree with TRBD1. The ends lost 7 bases at V and 7 bases at J; junction bases unmatched: 21. Germline-derived CDR1 and CDR2 are SNHLY and FYNNEI. The CDR3 is 17 amino acids. The DNA of the CDR3 is TGTGCCAGCAATTCTGAGACAGGGTCCCCCTTTTCTAGTGGCTACACCTTC. It yields the protein CASNSETGSPFSSGYTF.

The rearrangement joins TRBV4-2 to TRBJ1-3; weak D call: TRBD1 (6 bases). V was trimmed by 4 bases and J by 4 bases, leaving 8 bases between them. Germline CDR1 and CDR2: LGHNA and YNFKEQ. CDR3 length: 13 amino acids. The CDR3: CASSRGGGNTIYF. The CDR3, as DNA: TGTGCCAGCAGCCGCGGGGGCGGAAACACCATATATTTT.

The gene calls are TRBV4-3 and TRBJ1-1; D ambiguous. CDR1 is LGHNA, CDR2 YSLEER, per germline. The V end was cut by 0 bases, the J end by 1 base, with 9 bases between. The CDR3 loop spans 15 amino acids. For the CDR3, the DNA is TGCGCCAGCAGCCAAGAAAGAGGGAGGAACACTGAAGCTTTCTTT. It translates to CASSQERGRNTEAFF.

The gene calls are TRBV5-1 and TRBJ2-3; possible D gene TRBD1, 5 bases. The germline V and J ends were trimmed by 3 bases and 1 base, with 12 bases remaining between them. Germline loops: CDR1 SGHRS, CDR2 YFSETQ. This CDR3 is built from 15 residues. Written as DNA, the CDR3 is TGCGCCAGCAGCTCGATTGGACACCGCACAGATACGCAGTATTTT. Its translation: CASSSIGHRTDTQYF.

This clone was detected a few times. The chain joins TRBV28 to TRBJ1-5, with TRBD1 as a possible D gene (6 bases). The CDR3 length is 13 residues. V was pared by 7 bases and J by 7 bases, with 14 bases between. Germline V gene sequence: CDR1 MDHEN, CDR2 SYDVKM. The CDR3 spells CASTGGAGQPQHF. For the CDR3, the DNA is TGTGCCAGCACCGGGGGGGCTGGGCAGCCCCAGCATTTT.

This chain connects TRBV30 to TRBJ1-2; D remains unclear. CDR3 length equals 14 residues. V was trimmed by 7 bases and J by 2 bases, leaving 17 bases between them. From germline, CDR1 is GTSNPN and CDR2 SVGIG (reference sequence). The CDR3 DNA follows: TGTGCCTACCCCCGTCGCGGGGAAAACTATGGCTACACCTTC. This gives the protein CAYPRRGENYGYTF.

This chain joins TRBV11-1 and TRBJ1-1, with TRBD1 matching over 7 bases. J gave up 11 bases and V 6 bases, and 12 bases lay outside the gene matches. The CDR3 runs 13 residues. Germline-derived CDR1 and CDR2 are SGHAT and FQDESV (reference sequence). The CDR3 DNA follows: TGTGCCAGCAGTTTTGACAGGGAGCGTTGGGCTTTCTTT. Translation gives CASSFDRERWAFF.

This CDR3 is CASSRTGFVLFF. CDR3 DNA sequence: TGTGCCAGCAGCCGCACAGGGTTTGTGCTGTTTTTT. The genes are TRBV7-2 and TRBJ1-4; the D gene is possibly TRBD1 (6 bases). Germline V lookup: CDR1 SGHTA, CDR2 FQGNSA. V lost 5 bases and J lost 14, with 15 bases in between. This CDR3 comprises 12 residues.

The chain is built from TRBV6-5 and TRBJ1-2, with 8 bases aligning to TRBD1. This CDR3 is built from 14 residues. CDR1 and CDR2 from the germline V gene are MNHEY and SVGAGI. The junction had 9 bases not matched to a gene; V was cut back by 7 bases and J by 5 bases. The CDR3 DNA reads as TGTGCCAGCAACCCGACAGGGGTTTCTTATGGCTACACCTTC. It is translated as CASNPTGVSYGYTF.

The V and J genes are TRBV7-3 and TRBJ2-7; 15 nucleotides align to TRBD2. Germline V gene sequence: CDR1 SGHTA, CDR2 FQGTGA. Trimming took 5 bases from V and 6 from J; bases not matched to a gene: 11. The CDR3 is 17 residues long. The CDR3 coding sequence is TGTGCCAGCAGCCCCCAAGGACTAGCGGGGGGGAGTGGCGAGCAGTACTTC. Encoded protein: CASSPQGLAGGSGEQYF. The full variable domain, with the rest looked up from reference TRBV7-3 and TRBJ2-7, is GAGVSQTPSNKVTEKGKYVELRCDPISGHTALYWYRQSLGQGPEFLIYFQGTGAADDSGLPNDRFFAVRPEGSVSTLKIQRTERGDSAVYLCASSPQGLAGGSGEQYFGPGTRLTVT.

The chain joins TRBV2 to TRBJ2-3; possible D gene TRBD1, 5 bases. Per germline, CDR1 SNHLY and CDR2 FYNNEI. V dropped 6 bases and J dropped 2 bases, with 9 bases sitting between them. The CDR3 is made up of 13 amino acids. In DNA, the CDR3 is TGTGCCAGCAGAGATGGACACACAGATACGCAGTATTTT. Protein sequence: CASRDGHTDTQYF.

This clone was counted a few times. The chain links TRBV5-8 to TRBJ2-7, with 7 bases aligning to TRBD2. Trimming removed 3 bases from V and 6 bases from J; junction bases left unmatched: 6. CDR3 length: 13 amino acids. The germline V gene encodes CDR1 SGHTS and CDR2 YDEGEE. CDR3 loop: CASSYKRDREQYF. CDR3 in DNA: TGTGCCAGCAGCTATAAGCGGGATCGCGAGCAGTACTTC.